The clone carrying this T cell receptor (beta chain) was detected once. The data derive from a study of blood T cell repertoires in COVID-19. Across the study: Acute and convalescent COVID-19 samples came from the United States, Italy and Spain.

Generated by immunoSEQ multiplex PCR, the TCRdb table keeps only in-frame clones and is missing some. The table lists a few hundred thousand clones, 87% of them singletons. Per the germline V gene, CDR1 is KGHSH and CDR2 is LQKENI. The V end was cut by 3 bases, the J end by 6 bases, with 15 bases between. This CDR3 spans 15 amino acids. Material for sequencing was PBMCs or T cells enriched from blood (not recorded which). The sequence came from a man aged 18-30 years with acute COVID-19. The chain combines TRBV18 with TRBJ1-5; D may be TRBD1 (6 bases). The CDR3 region has the DNA TGTGCCAGCTCACCCTCAGGGGCGGAAAGTCAGCCCCAGCATTTT. Its translation: CASSPSGAESQPQHF.